The clone carrying this T cell receptor (beta chain) was observed a few times. Its target is not known. This specimen belongs to a study of identical twins. Study-wide findings and caveats: Twin-shared out-of-frame alpha sequences were enriched for low generation probability.

V lost 9 bases to trimming and J lost 8 bases, with 29 bases between them. The length of the CDR3 is 17 residues. The V gene's germline CDR1 is MNHEY and CDR2 SMNVEV (reference sequence). Unique molecular identifiers were present on the cDNA, and a universal primer site came from template switching. One entry per CDR3 protein results from TCRdb running MiXCR on the 5' RACE reads. The sample has over 600,000 distinct CDR3 sequences; about 20% are singletons. This sample was shared with a second study, whose subject was T cells expressing NK-cell markers. In that study: Sorted T-cell subsets CD3+CD56+NKG2C+, CD3+CD56+NKG2C- and CD3+CD56-NKG2C+ were TCR beta-sequenced.

The sequence derives from a woman aged 18-29 years in good health. The genes are TRBV27 and TRBJ2-1, with D perhaps TRBD1 (6 bases). Sequencing was done on a sample of PBMCs. CDR3 in amino acids: CARTPNRRDIRRDEQFF. The CDR3 bases are TGTGCCAGAACTCCCAATAGACGGGACATCCGTAGGGATGAGCAGTTCTTC.